The 22 T cell receptor beta chains given below trace back to one sample, sequenced in a study of T-cell reconstitution after alpha-beta-depleted transplantation in children. Study-wide findings and caveats: Most T-cell counts and diversity one year after the transplant came from T cells that were newly produced.

This sample's TCRbeta library carried unique molecular identifier barcodes. One entry per CDR3 protein, called by TCRdb with MiXCR from the PCR reads. Of a few hundred thousand distinct CDR3 sequences listed, almost 8% are singletons. These receptors lack a known antigen. The sequencing used peripheral blood, collected 360 days after TCRalphabeta/CD19-depleted stem cell transplant. The receptors shown here come from a female patient between 2 and 10 years old who had a stem cell transplant for Fanconi anemia, so the T cells may come from the graft donor.

This clonotype has at least ten counts. The V call is TRBV4-1, the J call TRBJ2-1; 8 nucleotides agree with TRBD2. V shed 4 bases, J shed 0 bases, and the junction held 8 bases outside the gene matches. The germline V gene has CDR1 MGHRA and CDR2 YSYEKL. The CDR3 length is 17 residues. The CDR3 bases are TGCGCCAGCAGCCGGGGTCCGGGGGGGAGCTCCTACAATGAGCAGTTCTTC. As protein: CASSRGPGGSSYNEQFF.

The sample holds a few counts of this clonotype. The chain employs TRBV2 and TRBJ2-5; D uncertain. This CDR3 has 13 amino acids. Trimming cost V 6 bases and J 1 base, with 9 bases left between them. Germline CDR1 reads SNHLY; CDR2 reads FYNNEI. The CDR3 DNA reads TGTGCCAGCAGCGGCGACACCCAAGAGACCCAGTACTTC. Translation gives CASSGDTQETQYF.

This clonotype was seen many times. This chain joins TRBV2 and TRBJ2-1; 7 bases map to TRBD1. Trimming removed 3 bases from V and 2 bases from J; junction bases left unmatched: 4. CDR1 and CDR2 (germline): SNHLY, FYNNEI. This CDR3 is built from 15 residues. The DNA of the CDR3 is TGTGCCAGCAGTGACGACAGGGTTGCCTACAATGAGCAGTTCTTC. Translated, it gives CASSDDRVAYNEQFF.

This clonotype was counted a few times. The rearrangement joins TRBV28 to TRBJ1-4; D gene unclear. The CDR3 sequence is 17 residues long. V dropped 3 bases and J dropped 3 bases, with 17 bases sitting between them. Germline loops: CDR1 MDHEN, CDR2 SYDVKM. The CDR3 coding sequence is TGTGCCAGCAGTTTTTATACGCCCGGTATTCCTAATGAAAAACTGTTTTTT. The encoded protein is CASSFYTPGIPNEKLFF.

This clonotype was observed many times. J is TRBJ2-3 and V is TRBV6-4; possible D gene TRBD2, 7 bases. Germline loops: CDR1 MRHNA, CDR2 SNTAGT. V lost 3 bases to trimming and J lost 4 bases, with 14 bases between them. The CDR3 is made up of 15 amino acids. This CDR3 reads CASSDTRGGADTQYF. The CDR3 bases are TGTGCCAGCAGTGATACTAGAGGGGGGGCAGATACGCAGTATTTT.

This clonotype has a count of ten or more. The chain combines TRBV12-3 or TRBV12-4 with TRBJ2-5; 16 positions match TRBD2. The CDR3 spans 16 residues. Losses at the gene ends were 2 bases for V and 5 bases for J; bases not matched to a gene: 2. The DNA of the CDR3 is TGTGCCAGCAGTTTACTGGGACTAGCGGGAGGGGAGACCCAGTACTTC. Encoded protein: CASSLLGLAGGETQYF.

The CDR3 sequence: CASSGRQGAGYYGYTF. CDR3 DNA: TGTGCCAGCAGCGGCAGACAGGGGGCTGGGTACTATGGCTACACCTTC. The chain has TRBV11-2 and TRBJ1-2, with 10 nucleotides matching TRBD1. This CDR3 is built from 16 residues. V was pared by 5 bases and J by 3 bases, with 9 bases of the junction left unmatched. Germline V gene lookup returns CDR1 SGHAT and CDR2 FQNNGV.

With respect to this clonotype: This clone may be a read error of a much larger clone one base away. The genes are TRBV11-2 and TRBJ2-3, with D perhaps given as TRBD1 or TRBD2 (5 bases each). Germline V gene data show CDR1 as SGHAT and CDR2 as FQNNGV. The V gene lost 3 bases and the J gene lost 4 bases, with 14 bases spanning the gap. This CDR3 has 15 amino acids. The CDR3 sequence is CASSFRDPRADTQYF. The DNA of the CDR3 is TGTGCCAGCAGCTTTAGGGACCCGCGCGCAGATACGCAGTATTTT.

This clonotype was seen many times. The genes are TRBV29-1 and TRBJ1-1, with 7 positions matching TRBD1. CDR1 and CDR2 from the germline V gene are SQVTM and ANQGSEA. With V trimmed by 5 bases and J by 5 bases, 11 bases remained unmatched. The CDR3 length is 14 residues. The CDR3 coding sequence is TGCAGCGTTCCAAGACAGGGAAAAGGAACTGAAGCTTTCTTT. Translation: CSVPRQGKGTEAFF.

This clonotype occurred a few times. The V call is TRBV5-1, the J call TRBJ1-4; tentative D call: TRBD1 (5 bases). The germline V gene has CDR1 SGHRS and CDR2 YFSETQ. This CDR3 is built from 13 residues. V shed 5 bases and J shed 2 bases, with 7 bases lying between them. The CDR3 loop reads CASRPGTNEKLFF. In DNA, the CDR3 is TGCGCCAGCAGGCCAGGGACTAATGAAAAACTGTTTTTT.

The V and J genes are TRBV27 and TRBJ2-1; D call uncertain. CDR1 is MNHEY and CDR2 is SMNVEV in the germline V gene (reference sequence). This CDR3 is built from 16 residues. Deletions cut 4 bases from V and 5 bases from J, with 18 bases between. In nucleotides, the CDR3 is TGTGCCAGCAGTTCCCAAGTCCCGGTGGCTGACAATGAGCAGTTCTTC. Translation gives CASSSQVPVADNEQFF.

This clonotype was recorded at least ten times. The chain couples TRBV5-1 to TRBJ2-7; TRBD1 might be the D (5 bases). Looked up from germline, CDR1 is SGHRS and CDR2 is YFSETQ. The V gene lost 3 bases and the J gene lost 5 bases, with 21 bases spanning the gap. The CDR3 runs 16 residues. CDR3 sequence reads: CASSYSYQGIGDEQYF. CDR3 in DNA: TGCGCCAGCAGCTATTCCTACCAGGGAATAGGGGACGAGCAGTACTTC.

In this sample, this clonotype turned up many times. This rearrangement joins TRBV4-3 to TRBJ1-1; the D is unclear. V was trimmed by 1 base and J by 2 bases, leaving 8 bases between them. This CDR3 spans 14 amino acids. Germline loops: CDR1 LGHNA, CDR2 YSLEER. The CDR3 nucleotides read TGCGCCAGCAGCCAAGTAACAGCTAACACTGAAGCTTTCTTT. Translating it yields CASSQVTANTEAFF.

This clonotype showed up many times. The rearrangement joins TRBV6-2 or TRBV6-3 to TRBJ2-7, with a possible D match to TRBD2 (6 bases). This CDR3 is 15 amino acids long. V was pared by 2 bases and J by 3 bases, with 14 bases between. Germline loops: CDR1 MNHEY, CDR2 SVGEGT. The CDR3 loop is CASSYVAGTNYEQYF. In DNA, the CDR3 is TGTGCCAGCAGTTACGTCGCGGGGACGAACTACGAGCAGTACTTC.

The CDR3 DNA reads as TGCAGCGTTGAGGGGGACGGATACAATGAGCAGTTCTTC. Translating it yields CSVEGDGYNEQFF. This chain uses TRBV29-1 with TRBJ2-1; the D call may be TRBD1 or TRBD2 (5 bases each). V shed 3 bases and J shed 4 bases, with 10 bases lying between them. This CDR3 has 13 residues. Germline CDR1 is SQVTM and CDR2 is ANQGSEA.

This chain joins TRBV5-6 and TRBJ2-2; D is unclear. The V gene's germline CDR1 is SGHDT and CDR2 YYEEEE. The V gene lost 0 bases and the J gene lost 6 bases, with 9 bases spanning the gap. This CDR3 contains 14 residues. The CDR3 bases are TGTGCCAGCAGCTTGGTAATCCCGGCCGGGGAGCTGTTTTTT. The encoded protein is CASSLVIPAGELFF.

This clonotype has at least ten counts. The rearrangement uses TRBV20-1 and TRBJ2-3; D call uncertain. The CDR3 runs 13 residues. In germline, CDR1 is DFQATT, CDR2 SNEGSKA (reference sequence). V was pared by 3 bases and J by 7 bases, with 14 bases between. Here the CDR3 reads CSAREPTPNTQYF. The CDR3 region has the DNA TGCAGTGCTAGGGAACCGACTCCAAATACGCAGTATTTT.

The chain recombines TRBV15 with TRBJ1-5; D is perhaps TRBD1 (5 bases). The CDR3 consists of 15 residues. Between the trimmed V and J ends, which lost 0 bases and 5 bases, there was a span of 11 bases. Germline V lookup: CDR1 LNHNV, CDR2 YYDKDF (reference sequence). The CDR3 is CATSRDGQGHQPQHF. The CDR3 DNA reads TGTGCCACCAGCAGAGATGGGCAGGGTCATCAGCCCCAGCATTTT.

This clonotype came up many times. The chain links TRBV5-4 to TRBJ2-2; 7 positions agree with TRBD2. This CDR3 has 15 amino acids. V trimming: 4 bases; J trimming: 4 bases; junction bases outside the gene matches: 7. From germline, CDR1 is SGHNT and CDR2 YYREEE (reference sequence). The CDR3 bases are TGTGCCAGCAGCCTTGACTGGGGGGGCACCGGGGAGCTGTTTTTT. It translates to CASSLDWGGTGELFF. Full variable domain (missing parts from reference TRBV5-4 and TRBJ2-2): ETGVTQSPTHLIKTRGQQVTLRCSSQSGHNTVSWYQQALGQGPQFIFQYYREEENGRGNFPPRFSGLQFPNYSSELNVNALELDDSALYLCASSLDWGGTGELFFGEGSRLTVL.

This clonotype was seen repeatedly, ten times or more. The J gene is TRBJ2-6, the V gene TRBV20-1; no definite D call. Germline values: CDR1 DFQATT, CDR2 SNEGSKA (reference sequence). The CDR3 runs 14 residues. Trimming took off 6 bases at V and 2 bases at J, with 11 bases between the two ends. The chain's CDR3 is CSALPATGANVLTF. DNA for the CDR3: TGCAGTGCCCTCCCAGCTACTGGGGCCAACGTCCTGACTTTC.

This clonotype was observed at least ten times. This sequence joins TRBV5-5 and TRBJ1-4; TRBD1 might be the D (6 bases). CDR1 and CDR2 from the germline V gene are SGHKS and YYEKEE (reference sequence). This CDR3 has 15 amino acids. V was shortened by 5 bases and J by 3 bases, with 14 bases between the two germline ends. The CDR3 DNA follows: TGTGCCAGCAGACCCCTCGGGACACCTAATGAAAAACTGTTTTTT. This gives the protein CASRPLGTPNEKLFF.

This clonotype was seen more than once but under ten times. The chain recombines TRBV2 with TRBJ2-3; unclear D gene. Deletions cut 6 bases from V and 7 bases from J, with 14 bases between. CDR1 and CDR2 (germline): SNHLY, FYNNEI. The CDR3 has 13 amino acids. The CDR3 reads CASRASFFNTQYF. The CDR3 DNA follows: TGTGCCAGCAGGGCCAGCTTCTTTAATACGCAGTATTTT. The variable domain in full, with the rest retrieved from reference TRBV2 and TRBJ2-3, is EPEVTQTPSHQVTQMGQEVILRCVPISNHLYFYWYRQILGQKVEFLVSFYNNEISEKSEIFDDQFSVERPDGSNFTLKIRSTKLEDSAMYFCASRASFFNTQYFGPGTRLTVL.